A single sample gave rise to the 25 T cell receptor beta chains below, sequenced in a study of T-cell memory formation after mild COVID-19. Each CDR3 protein is one row after TCRdb ran MiXCR on the 5' RACE reads. The sample records around 340,000 distinct CDR3 sequences, 12% to 15% being singletons. Sequencing was performed on PBMCs or a T cell subset sorted from them (not recorded which). These receptors were collected from a man younger than 35 who had mild COVID-19 (a few samples of this study predate the infection). Cell type and time point are not known.

This clonotype occurred a few times. The chain combines TRBV29-1 with TRBJ2-3, with unresolved D. Germline-derived CDR1 and CDR2 are SQVTM and ANQGSEA. V was clipped by 3 bases and J by 0 bases, with 4 bases between them. The CDR3 is 12 residues long. The CDR3 spells CSVEDSTDTQYF. In DNA form, the CDR3 reads TGCAGCGTTGAGGATAGCACAGATACGCAGTATTTT.

This clonotype was recorded a few times. The chain carries TRBV6-2 or TRBV6-3 and TRBJ2-1, with 12 nucleotides matching TRBD2. The CDR3 has 17 amino acids. In germline, CDR1 is MNHEY, CDR2 SVGEGT. Trimming removed 5 bases from V and 8 bases from J; junction bases left unmatched: 13. The CDR3: CASSPRVASGGADEQFF. CDR3 DNA sequence: TGTGCCAGCAGTCCGAGGGTGGCTAGCGGGGGGGCCGATGAGCAGTTCTTC.

The chain joins TRBV12-3 or TRBV12-4 to TRBJ2-4; 8 bases map to TRBD2. The CDR3 is 13 residues long. Trimming cost V 8 bases and J 8 bases; bases outside gene matches: 8. The CDR3 DNA follows: TGTGCCAGCCTCCGGGGGGGACGGGACATTCAGTACTTC. It codes for CASLRGGRDIQYF.

This clonotype was counted a few times. The CDR3 nucleotides are TGTGCCTGGAGAACTAGCGGACGCACAGATACGCAGTATTTT. It specifies CAWRTSGRTDTQYF. This sequence joins TRBV30 and TRBJ2-3, with 8 bases fitting TRBD2. Germline V CDR1 and CDR2: GTSNPN, SVGIG (reference sequence). The CDR3 is 14 amino acids. The ends lost 3 bases at V and 1 base at J; junction bases unmatched: 3.

In its sample, this clonotype was seen many times. J is TRBJ2-3 and V is TRBV12-3 or TRBV12-4; no firm D call. CDR3 length: 11 amino acids. V lost 3 bases and J lost 6, with 4 bases in between. The CDR3, as DNA: TGTGCCAGCAGTTTCATCGATACGCAGTATTTT. This sequence encodes CASSFIDTQYF.

This clonotype came up a few times. The chain recombines TRBV6-5 with TRBJ2-1, with D unresolved. V shed 0 bases and J shed 8 bases, with 14 bases lying between them. CDR1 is MNHEY, CDR2 SVGAGI, per germline. The CDR3 sequence is 15 residues long. CDR3 nucleotide sequence: TGTGCCAGCAGTTACTCCCCCAGGACGTTCTATGAGCAGTTCTTC. Translated: CASSYSPRTFYEQFF.

This chain joins TRBV6-5 and TRBJ1-2; TRBD1 might be the D (5 bases). Germline V gives CDR1 MNHEY, CDR2 SVGAGI. This CDR3 contains 14 residues. V dropped 0 bases and J dropped 8 bases, with 13 bases sitting between them. Here the CDR3 DNA reads TGTGCCAGCAGTTACTCGGGACCCGTGGAGGGCTACACCTTC. Protein product: CASSYSGPVEGYTF.

The chain joins TRBV3-1 to TRBJ1-4; D uncertain. The CDR3 has 16 residues. The germline gives CDR1 LGHDT, CDR2 YNNKEL (reference sequence). The V and J ends lost 1 base and 7 bases respectively, with 16 bases between them. CDR3 amino acids: CASSQGDRGWGEKLFF. The CDR3 DNA reads TGTGCCAGCAGCCAAGGAGATAGAGGGTGGGGTGAAAAACTGTTTTTT.

This clonotype was seen repeatedly, ten times or more. The chain links TRBV6-2 or TRBV6-3 to TRBJ2-2, with D unresolved. Trimming pared 4 bases from V and 1 base from J, leaving 16 bases between. Per the germline V gene, CDR1 is MNHEY and CDR2 is SVGEGT. This CDR3 is 17 amino acids long. For the CDR3, the DNA is TGTGCCAGCAGTTCCCGCCCATCTAGACTGAACACCGGGGAGCTGTTTTTT. Translation: CASSSRPSRLNTGELFF.

This clonotype was detected many times. The CDR3 spells CASRQTGKTGELFF. The DNA for the CDR3 is TGTGCCAGCAGGCAGACAGGGAAAACCGGGGAGCTGTTTTTT. V and J are TRBV12-3 or TRBV12-4 and TRBJ2-2; 7 bases align to TRBD1. V gave up 6 bases and J gave up 5 bases; unmatched junction bases: 6. This CDR3 is 14 amino acids long.

This clonotype came up a few times. This chain links TRBV5-1 with TRBJ2-2; D is ambiguous. This CDR3 has 14 amino acids. Trimming cost V 5 bases and J 7 bases, with 15 bases left between them. Germline V CDR1 and CDR2: SGHRS, YFSETQ. The chain's CDR3 is CASRYTIIGGELFF. The CDR3 coding sequence is TGCGCCAGCAGATACACAATTATCGGCGGGGAGCTGTTTTTT.

V and J are TRBV9 and TRBJ1-1; unclear D gene. Germline values: CDR1 SGDLS, CDR2 YYNGEE. V gave up 0 bases and J gave up 1 base, with 7 bases separating them. There are 14 residues in the CDR3. The CDR3 loop is CASSVEAQNTEAFF. The CDR3 DNA reads as TGTGCCAGCAGCGTAGAAGCGCAGAACACTGAAGCTTTCTTT.

The chain links TRBV5-6 to TRBJ2-1; D ambiguous. With 0 bases removed from V and 4 bases from J, the gap between germline ends came to 14 bases. This CDR3 is built from 16 residues. Germline V gene lookup returns CDR1 SGHDT and CDR2 YYEEEE. CDR3 sequence reads: CASSLARLVRYNEQFF. CDR3 nucleotide sequence: TGTGCCAGCAGCTTGGCGCGGCTCGTAAGATACAATGAGCAGTTCTTC. The variable domain in full, completed from reference TRBV5-6 and TRBJ2-1, reads DAGVTQSPTHLIKTRGQQVTLRCSPKSGHDTVSWYQQALGQGPQFIFQYYEEEERQRGNFPDRFSGHQFPNYSSELNVNALLLGDSALYLCASSLARLVRYNEQFFGPGTRLTVL.

The rearrangement joins TRBV6-1 to TRBJ2-7; D unclear. The CDR3 length is 10 residues. From germline, CDR1 is MNHNS and CDR2 SASEGT. Trimming stripped 4 bases from V and 6 bases from J, with 4 bases between. The CDR3 DNA is TGTGCCAGCAGTGGAGTCGAGCAGTACGTC. As protein: CASSGVEQYV.

This clonotype was counted a single time. The rearrangement uses TRBV5-1 and TRBJ2-1; 16 nucleotides line up with TRBD2. The CDR3 has 16 residues. Germline V gives CDR1 SGHRS, CDR2 YFSETQ. Losses at the gene ends were 4 bases for V and 8 bases for J; bases not matched to a gene: 6. The CDR3 region is CASSPGTSGGADEQFF. The CDR3 region has the DNA TGCGCCAGCAGCCCTGGGACTAGCGGGGGGGCCGATGAGCAGTTCTTC. The whole variable domain, remainder taken from reference TRBV5-1 and TRBJ2-1, is KAGVTQTPRYLIKTRGQQVTLSCSPISGHRSVSWYQQTPGQGLQFLFEYFSETQRNKGNFPGRFSGRQFSNSRSEMNVSTLELGDSALYLCASSPGTSGGADEQFFGPGTRLTVL.

This clonotype appeared a few times. The chain links TRBV12-3 or TRBV12-4 to TRBJ2-1, with 8 bases that match TRBD2. V lost 8 bases, J lost 6 bases, and 9 bases stayed unmatched. The CDR3 runs 14 residues. The CDR3 bases are TGTGCCAGCCTAGGGACCGGGGGGGTCAATGAGCAGTTCTTC. It translates to CASLGTGGVNEQFF.

There are many counts of this clonotype. The chain joins TRBV6-5 to TRBJ1-5; no reliable D call. V was trimmed by 0 bases and J by 6 bases, leaving 12 bases between them. CDR1 and CDR2 from the germline V gene are MNHEY and SVGAGI. The CDR3 extends over 15 amino acids. CDR3 DNA: TGTGCCAGCAGTTACTCTGCCTTAGAGGCTCAGCCCCAGCATTTT. Its protein product is CASSYSALEAQPQHF.

This clonotype has a handful of counts. This chain links TRBV7-9 with TRBJ1-6; D may be TRBD1 (6 bases). Deletions cut 5 bases from V and 0 bases from J, with 14 bases between. This CDR3 comprises 17 residues. Looked up from germline, CDR1 is SEHNR and CDR2 is FQNEAQ (reference sequence). CDR3 nucleotide sequence: TGTGCCAGCAGCACCCGGACAGACAGCTCCTATAATTCACCCCTCCACTTT. Protein sequence: CASSTRTDSSYNSPLHF.

This clonotype has at least ten counts. The V call is TRBV25-1, the J call TRBJ1-6; D is unresolved. CDR1 MGHDK and CDR2 SYGVNS come from the germline V gene. The length of the CDR3 is 14 residues. With 7 bases removed from V and 6 bases from J, the gap between germline ends came to 13 bases. CDR3 nucleotides: TGTGCCAGCACCTACGGAACAGCTAATTCACCCCTCCACTTT. Its protein product is CASTYGTANSPLHF.

In its sample, this clonotype was seen many times. The rearrangement joins TRBV12-3 or TRBV12-4 to TRBJ1-2; 9 bases agree with TRBD1. The CDR3 consists of 15 residues. V lost 6 bases and J lost 4; bases outside the gene matches: 9. CDR3 loop: CASSRPGTGLYGYTF. The CDR3 coding sequence is TGTGCCAGCAGCCGTCCCGGGACAGGGCTCTATGGCTACACCTTC.

This clonotype was counted many times. This chain links TRBV7-9 with TRBJ2-1; the D gene is possibly TRBD2 (6 bases). CDR3 size: 15 residues. Germline CDR1 is SEHNR and CDR2 is FQNEAQ (reference sequence). With 2 bases removed from V and 4 bases from J, the gap between germline ends came to 12 bases. The CDR3: CASSLSRGEYNEQFF. The CDR3 DNA reads as TGTGCCAGCAGCTTAAGTCGCGGGGAGTACAATGAGCAGTTCTTC.

This clonotype has ten or more counts. This chain links TRBV25-1 with TRBJ2-5; 7 nucleotides line up with TRBD1. The CDR3 is 14 residues long. Germline CDR1 MGHDK, CDR2 SYGVNS. J lost 6 bases, V lost 3 bases, and 7 bases had no gene match. The CDR3 coding sequence is TGTGCCAGCAGTGAGAAGGGGGCCGGGAAGACCCAGTACTTC. This encodes CASSEKGAGKTQYF.

The chain uses TRBV5-5 and TRBJ1-2; 8 positions agree with TRBD1. The CDR3 covers 14 residues. Germline lookup yields CDR1 SGHKS and CDR2 YYEKEE (reference sequence). V lost 5 bases and J lost 7; bases outside the gene matches: 10. CDR3 sequence (DNA): TGTGCCAGCAGTGGTGAGCAGGGGGCAGGTGGCTACACCTTC. This gives the protein CASSGEQGAGGYTF.

The rearrangement joins TRBV4-2 to TRBJ1-2, with TRBD1 matching 8 bases. CDR1 is LGHNA and CDR2 is YNFKEQ in the germline V gene. The trim removed 0 bases at V and 7 bases at J, leaving 10 bases unmatched. This CDR3 region has 16 residues. The CDR3 spells CASSQDPGGAVIGYTF. DNA of the CDR3: TGTGCCAGCAGCCAAGATCCAGGGGGCGCCGTAATTGGCTACACCTTC.

This clonotype was picked up many times. The V gene is TRBV5-1, the J gene TRBJ2-1; D gene uncertain. CDR3 length: 15 residues. The ends were cut back, 1 base at V and 0 bases at J, with 8 bases in the middle. CDR1 and CDR2 (germline): SGHRS, YFSETQ. The CDR3 protein is CASSLSTNSYNEQFF. The CDR3 nucleotides are TGCGCCAGCAGCTTGTCCACTAACTCCTACAATGAGCAGTTCTTC.